This T cell receptor beta chain came from a study of blood T cell repertoires in COVID-19. Study overall: The origin of the acute and convalescent COVID-19 samples was the United States, Italy and Spain. The cDNA or gDNA used as material had been derived from T cells, B-cell-depleted T cells, or PBMCs.

Germline V gene sequence: CDR1 SGHTA, CDR2 FQGNSA. V lost 5 bases and J lost 5, with 18 bases in between. The CDR3 consists of 15 residues. Original processing notes: Amplification of reference gene primers was used by the study to estimate nucleated cell counts. Produced via immunoSEQ multiplex PCR; TCRdb's table is partial and in-frame only. V, J and clone size were drawn from that table, and D and trimming were deduced from the DNA. The data show approximately 99,000 clones, with about four fifths seen just once and about a sixth held by the top ten. The chain links TRBV7-2 to TRBJ2-5; TRBD2 might be the D (6 bases). The source is a woman older than 75 with active or convalescent COVID-19. The sequenced material came from peripheral blood. CDR3 sequence (DNA): TGTGCCAGCAGCCTAGGGACTCTCCCTGTCGAGACCCAGTACTTC. This encodes CASSLGTLPVETQYF.